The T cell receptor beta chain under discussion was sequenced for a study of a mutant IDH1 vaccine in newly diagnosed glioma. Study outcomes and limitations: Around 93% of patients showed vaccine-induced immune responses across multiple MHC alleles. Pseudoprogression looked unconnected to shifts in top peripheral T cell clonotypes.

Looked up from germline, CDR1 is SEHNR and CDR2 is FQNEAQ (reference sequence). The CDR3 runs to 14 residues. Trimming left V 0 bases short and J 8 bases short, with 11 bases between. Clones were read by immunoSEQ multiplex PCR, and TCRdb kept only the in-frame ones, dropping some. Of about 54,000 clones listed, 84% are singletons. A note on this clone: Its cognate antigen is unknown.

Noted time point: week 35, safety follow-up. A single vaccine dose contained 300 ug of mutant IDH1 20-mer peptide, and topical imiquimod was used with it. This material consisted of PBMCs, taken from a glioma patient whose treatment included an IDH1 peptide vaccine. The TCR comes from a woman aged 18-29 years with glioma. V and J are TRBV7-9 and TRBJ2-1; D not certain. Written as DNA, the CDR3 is TGTGCCAGCAGCTTAGCCTCGTTGTGGGATGAGCAGTTCTTC. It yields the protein CASSLASLWDEQFF.